These T cell receptor beta chains were read from a single sample in a study of response to subunit inactivated influenza vaccine. In TCRdb, the RT-PCR reads were re-called with MiXCR into one record per CDR3 protein. The sample holds 530,000 or so distinct CDR3 sequences, roughly 23% seen once. The source was CD4+ T cells sorted from PBMCs, collected around 5 days after vaccination. These receptors all stem from a man aged 50 to 60 who received an inactivated influenza vaccine. CDR3s include the opening cysteine and the closing phenylalanine or tryptophan. Fields, in order: CDR3 protein, CDR3 DNA, clone size, J gene, D gene, CDR3 length, V gene. A D gene is named only where the DNA matches it firmly. Rows give clone size only sometimes, using once, few, many, or a class for an expanded clone.

CDR3aa: CASNGREAPRHF; CDR3nt: TGTGCCAGCAATGGGCGGGAGGCACCGCGGCACTTC; abundance: .; j_gene: TRBJ2-7; d_gene: TRBD2; len: 12; v_gene: TRBV28
CDR3aa: CASSYSDRTYEQYF; CDR3nt: TGTGCCAGCAGTTACTCTGACAGGACCTACGAGCAGTACTTC; abundance: .; j_gene: TRBJ2-7; d_gene: .; len: 14; v_gene: TRBV6-5
CDR3aa: CASSPEAGAGNTIYF; CDR3nt: TGTGCCAGCAGCCCAGAGGCGGGGGCGGGAAACACCATATATTTT; abundance: .; j_gene: TRBJ1-3; d_gene: .; len: 15; v_gene: TRBV7-2
CDR3aa: CASSDASNRLNEQFF; CDR3nt: TGTGCCAGCAGTGACGCATCAAACAGGCTCAATGAGCAGTTCTTC; abundance: many; j_gene: TRBJ2-1; d_gene: .; len: 15; v_gene: TRBV6-2/TRBV6-3
CDR3aa: CASKGPAGDPGNEQFF; CDR3nt: TGTGCCAGCAAGGGCCCAGCGGGAGACCCCGGCAATGAGCAGTTCTTC; abundance: .; j_gene: TRBJ2-1; d_gene: TRBD2; len: 16; v_gene: TRBV2
CDR3aa: CSASIAELAKNIQYF; CDR3nt: TGCAGTGCTAGTATAGCGGAGCTAGCCAAAAACATTCAGTACTTC; abundance: .; j_gene: TRBJ2-4; d_gene: .; len: 15; v_gene: TRBV20-1
CDR3aa: CASSSTGASETQYF; CDR3nt: TGTGCCAGCAGCTCCACAGGGGCTTCTGAGACCCAGTACTTC; abundance: .; j_gene: TRBJ2-5; d_gene: TRBD1; len: 14; v_gene: TRBV7-8
CDR3aa: CSVGRTGGLNEQYF; CDR3nt: TGCAGCGTTGGGAGGACAGGGGGCCTTAACGAGCAGTACTTC; abundance: few; j_gene: TRBJ2-7; d_gene: TRBD1; len: 14; v_gene: TRBV29-1
CDR3aa: CASSLAPGDSTGELFF; CDR3nt: TGCGCCAGCAGCTTGGCCCCGGGGGATAGCACCGGGGAGCTGTTTTTT; abundance: .; j_gene: TRBJ2-2; d_gene: .; len: 16; v_gene: TRBV5-1
CDR3aa: CASSLGGIGKTQYF; CDR3nt: TGTGCCAGCAGCTTAGGTGGGATCGGAAAGACCCAGTACTTC; abundance: .; j_gene: TRBJ2-5; d_gene: .; len: 14; v_gene: TRBV7-6
CDR3aa: CASSSGSSTTDTQYF; CDR3nt: TGTGCCAGCAGTTCTGGGTCTTCTACCACAGATACGCAGTATTTT; abundance: .; j_gene: TRBJ2-3; d_gene: .; len: 15; v_gene: TRBV12-3/TRBV12-4
CDR3aa: CASSYSIEGGVSPLHF; CDR3nt: TGTGCCAGCAGTTACTCGATCGAGGGTGGGGTTTCACCCCTCCACTTT; abundance: .; j_gene: TRBJ1-6; d_gene: .; len: 16; v_gene: TRBV6-5
CDR3aa: CASSQAGTGTADTQYF; CDR3nt: TGTGCCAGCAGCCAAGCCGGGACAGGGACGGCAGATACGCAGTATTTT; abundance: .; j_gene: TRBJ2-3; d_gene: TRBD1; len: 16; v_gene: TRBV3-1
CDR3aa: CASSFTPVYGYTF; CDR3nt: TGTGCCAGCAGTTTCACCCCGGTCTATGGCTACACCTTC; abundance: .; j_gene: TRBJ1-2; d_gene: .; len: 13; v_gene: TRBV12-3/TRBV12-4
CDR3aa: CASSPRGGTAMAYEQYF; CDR3nt: TGTGCCAGCTCACCCCGCGGGGGGACAGCGATGGCCTACGAGCAGTACTTC; abundance: .; j_gene: TRBJ2-7; d_gene: .; len: 17; v_gene: TRBV18
CDR3aa: CSGRRTSGFDEQFF; CDR3nt: TGCAGCGGCCGTAGGACTAGCGGATTCGATGAGCAGTTCTTC; abundance: .; j_gene: TRBJ2-1; d_gene: TRBD2; len: 14; v_gene: TRBV29-1
CDR3aa: CSASRDSYNEQFF; CDR3nt: TGCAGTGCCTCCCGGGACAGCTACAATGAGCAGTTCTTC; abundance: many; j_gene: TRBJ2-1; d_gene: TRBD1; len: 13; v_gene: TRBV20-1
CDR3aa: CASSSRRGRYSNTEAFF; CDR3nt: TGTGCCAGCAGTAGCCGCCGGGGGCGGTATTCGAACACTGAAGCTTTCTTT; abundance: few; j_gene: TRBJ1-1; d_gene: .; len: 17; v_gene: TRBV25-1
CDR3aa: CSAGPNNEKLFF; CDR3nt: TGCAGTGCTGGGCCCAATAATGAAAAACTGTTTTTT; abundance: .; j_gene: TRBJ1-4; d_gene: .; len: 12; v_gene: TRBV20-1
CDR3aa: CASRPSGGAHEQFF; CDR3nt: TGTGCCAGCAGACCTAGCGGGGGGGCGCATGAGCAGTTCTTC; abundance: .; j_gene: TRBJ2-1; d_gene: TRBD2; len: 14; v_gene: TRBV7-2
CDR3aa: CASSPEVRGETQYF; CDR3nt: TGTGCCAGCAGTCCTGAAGTACGGGGAGAGACCCAGTACTTC; abundance: .; j_gene: TRBJ2-5; d_gene: .; len: 14; v_gene: TRBV27
CDR3aa: CASRPPFRFSTDTQYF; CDR3nt: TGTGCCAGCAGGCCCCCGTTCCGGTTCAGTACAGATACGCAGTATTTT; abundance: .; j_gene: TRBJ2-3; d_gene: .; len: 16; v_gene: TRBV7-9
CDR3aa: CASSVGNSGGDTQYF; CDR3nt: TGTGCCAGCAGCGTAGGTAATAGCGGGGGAGATACGCAGTATTTT; abundance: few; j_gene: TRBJ2-3; d_gene: TRBD2; len: 15; v_gene: TRBV9
CDR3aa: CASSVSLAGARDTQYF; CDR3nt: TGTGCCAGCAGTGTTTCTCTAGCGGGAGCTCGAGATACGCAGTATTTT; abundance: few; j_gene: TRBJ2-3; d_gene: TRBD2; len: 16; v_gene: TRBV6-1
CDR3aa: CASTYVGGGSDTQYF; CDR3nt: TGTGCCAGCACCTACGTCGGGGGGGGCTCAGATACGCAGTATTTT; abundance: .; j_gene: TRBJ2-3; d_gene: TRBD2; len: 15; v_gene: TRBV6-2/TRBV6-3
CDR3aa: CSALRTSGWRYEQYF; CDR3nt: TGCAGTGCTCTAAGGACTAGCGGGTGGCGGTACGAGCAGTACTTC; abundance: few; j_gene: TRBJ2-7; d_gene: TRBD2; len: 15; v_gene: TRBV20-1
CDR3aa: CSTQGNTEAFF; CDR3nt: TGCAGCACCCAGGGGAACACTGAAGCTTTCTTT; abundance: few; j_gene: TRBJ1-1; d_gene: .; len: 11; v_gene: TRBV20-1
CDR3aa: CASSQDTVLMNTEAFF; CDR3nt: TGCGCCAGCAGCCAAGATACGGTTCTGATGAACACTGAAGCTTTCTTT; abundance: few; j_gene: TRBJ1-1; d_gene: .; len: 16; v_gene: TRBV4-3
CDR3aa: CASSFAPGTGNSQPQHF; CDR3nt: TGTGCCAGCAGCTTCGCCCCTGGGACAGGTAATAGTCAGCCCCAGCATTTT; abundance: .; j_gene: TRBJ1-5; d_gene: TRBD1; len: 17; v_gene: TRBV7-2